The 15 T cell receptor beta chains given below trace back to one sample, sequenced in a study of blood T cell repertoires in COVID-19. Some clones are missing from TCRdb's copy, which holds only in-frame ones; the method was immunoSEQ multiplex PCR. The data contain roughly 100,000 clones, roughly 85% of them seen just once; the ten biggest clones take up approximately 15%. Sequencing was done on a sample of peripheral blood. These receptors were obtained from an elderly woman with acute or convalescent COVID-19.

The chain carries TRBV6-5 and TRBJ2-7, with TRBD2 matching 7 bases. CDR1 is MNHEY and CDR2 is SVGAGI in the germline V gene. Unmatched junction bases numbered 11, after V lost 2 bases and J lost 4 bases. The CDR3 spans 16 residues. The DNA for the CDR3 is TGTGCCAGCAGTTACAATTCTGGCGGGAGTGTGTACGAGCAGTACTTC. It encodes CASSYNSGGSVYEQYF.

V is TRBV11-2 and J is TRBJ1-5; TRBD1 matches at 9 bases. The CDR3 is made up of 16 amino acids. With 5 bases clipped from V and 1 base from J, the junction kept 6 bases outside the gene matches. The germline V gene has CDR1 SGHAT and CDR2 FQNNGV. The CDR3, as DNA: TGTGCCAGCAGCCCTGGGACAGGGATGAGCAATCAGCCCCAGCATTTT. This translates into CASSPGTGMSNQPQHF.

This rearrangement joins TRBV7-8 to TRBJ1-2; TRBD1 is a possible D gene (5 bases). Trimming removed 2 bases from V and 4 bases from J, with 8 bases in between. Germline V CDR1 and CDR2: SGHVS, FQNEAQ. The CDR3 is 13 residues long. CDR3 loop: CASSLYDSYGYTF. Written as DNA, the CDR3 is TGTGCCAGCAGCTTATATGACAGCTATGGCTACACCTTC.

This CDR3 is CASSIDGRATGELFF. In DNA form, the CDR3 reads TGTGCCAGTAGTATCGACGGGAGGGCCACCGGGGAGCTGTTTTTT. The chain carries TRBV19 and TRBJ2-2, with TRBD2 identical over 8 bases. J lost 4 bases, V lost 3 bases, and 4 bases had no gene match. Germline V gives CDR1 LNHDA, CDR2 SQIVND (reference sequence). The CDR3 spans 15 residues.

The chain recombines TRBV14 with TRBJ2-1; no clear D gene. Germline CDR1 SGHDN, CDR2 FVKESK. V lost 0 bases and J lost 0, with 9 bases in between. The CDR3 spans 16 residues. CDR3 in amino acids: CASSQEKLTSYNEQFF. CDR3 DNA sequence: TGTGCCAGCAGCCAAGAAAAACTTACCTCCTACAATGAGCAGTTCTTC.

The DNA for the CDR3 is TGTGCCAGCAGTTTTGGACTCCTCTCTGGGGCCAACGTCCTGACTTTC. This sequence encodes CASSFGLLSGANVLTF. The chain is built from TRBV27 and TRBJ2-6, with D perhaps TRBD2 (5 bases). Germline V gene lookup returns CDR1 MNHEY and CDR2 SMNVEV (reference sequence). The V gene lost 3 bases and the J gene lost 0 bases, with 9 bases spanning the gap. The CDR3 loop spans 16 amino acids. Variable domain in full (rest from reference TRBV27 and TRBJ2-6): EAQVTQNPRYLITVTGKKLTVTCSQNMNHEYMSWYRQDPGLGLRQIYYSMNVEVTDKGDVPEGYKVSRKEKRNFPLILESPSPNQTSLYFCASSFGLLSGANVLTFGAGSRLTVL.

The chain has TRBV6-2 or TRBV6-3 and TRBJ1-5; D is uncertain. The germline gives CDR1 MNHEY, CDR2 SVGEGT. Trimming cost V 2 bases and J 5 bases, with 10 bases left between them. The CDR3 is made up of 14 amino acids. For the CDR3, the DNA is TGTGCCAGCAGTTACCTAGATTCTTATCAGCCCCAGCATTTT. As protein: CASSYLDSYQPQHF.

This rearrangement joins TRBV7-2 to TRBJ2-1; a weak D match, TRBD1 (5 bases). The CDR3 has 13 residues. Germline CDR1 SGHTA, CDR2 FQGNSA. V lost 5 bases, J lost 6 bases, and 11 bases lay in between. The CDR3 sequence: CASSPQVVNEQFF. As DNA, the CDR3 is TGTGCCAGCAGCCCACAGGTTGTCAATGAGCAGTTCTTC.

The rearrangement links TRBV4-2 to TRBJ2-3; 10 bases are a match to TRBD2. Germline values: CDR1 LGHNA, CDR2 YNFKEQ. The V gene end was trimmed by 4 bases and the J gene end by 1 base; junction bases not matched to a gene: 14. There are 19 residues in the CDR3. This chain's CDR3 is CASSPTYGAGGGGTDTQYF. CDR3 sequence (DNA): TGTGCCAGCAGCCCCACATACGGAGCGGGGGGGGGAGGCACAGATACGCAGTATTTT.

V is TRBV11-2 and J is TRBJ2-4; no firm D call. This CDR3 comprises 14 residues. The V end lost 5 bases, the J end lost 5 bases, and 13 bases lay between the germline ends. CDR1 is SGHAT, CDR2 FQNNGV, per germline. The CDR3, as DNA: TGTGCCAGCAGCGTGGGCCTCTCCCAAAACATTCAGTACTTC. Translation: CASSVGLSQNIQYF.

The chain uses TRBV11-3 and TRBJ2-5, with TRBD2 matching 10 bases. Trimming removed 6 bases from V and 5 bases from J; junction bases left unmatched: 6. The germline V gene encodes CDR1 SGHNT and CDR2 YENEEA. The CDR3 loop spans 14 amino acids. The CDR3 sequence is CASSPSGSLETQYF. The CDR3 coding sequence is TGTGCCAGCAGTCCTAGCGGGAGTTTGGAGACCCAGTACTTC. Full variable domain (rest looked up from reference TRBV11-3 and TRBJ2-5): EAGVVQSPRYKIIEKKQPVAFWCNPISGHNTLYWYLQNLGQGPELLIRYENEEAVDDSQLPKDRFSAERLKGVDSTLKIQPAELGDSAVYLCASSPSGSLETQYFGPGTRLLVL.

The V gene is TRBV24-1, the J gene TRBJ2-3, with 9 bases lining up with TRBD1. This CDR3 is built from 15 residues. V was pared by 5 bases and J by 3 bases, with 5 bases of the junction left unmatched. Germline CDR1 and CDR2: KGHDR and SFDVKD. The CDR3 protein is CATSGGQGLTDTQYF. In DNA, the CDR3 is TGTGCCACCAGTGGTGGACAGGGGTTGACAGATACGCAGTATTTT.

The rearrangement joins TRBV7-9 to TRBJ2-6; D is uncertain. Germline V gene sequence: CDR1 SEHNR, CDR2 FQNEAQ (reference sequence). Trimming left V 10 bases short and J 2 bases short, with 12 bases between. The CDR3 extends over 14 amino acids. In DNA form, the CDR3 reads TGTGCCATTCCACCTCGGGCTGGGGCCAACGTCCTGACTTTC. It yields the protein CAIPPRAGANVLTF.

This clone has a single count. The chain links TRBV14 to TRBJ2-1; 13 nucleotides agree with TRBD2. The CDR3 is made up of 16 amino acids. V was pared by 3 bases and J by 7 bases, with 6 bases of the junction left unmatched. Germline values: CDR1 SGHDN, CDR2 FVKESK. CDR3 in DNA: TGTGCCAGCAGCCAGAGGACTAGCGGGAGTGGTAATGAGCAGTTCTTC. It translates to CASSQRTSGSGNEQFF.

The chain recombines TRBV9 with TRBJ1-4; no clear D gene. Looked up from germline, CDR1 is SGDLS and CDR2 is YYNGEE. The CDR3 runs 14 residues. V lost 4 bases and J 5 bases, leaving 12 bases between the germline ends. The CDR3 is CASSPLVSNEKLFF. The CDR3 DNA follows: TGTGCCAGCAGCCCTCTAGTCTCGAATGAAAAACTGTTTTTT. The full variable domain, in which reference TRBV9 and TRBJ1-4 provide the parts outside the CDR3, is DSGVTQTPKHLITATGQRVTLRCSPRSGDLSVYWYQQSLDQGLQFLIQYYNGEERAKGNILERFSAQQFPDLHSELNLSSLELGDSALYFCASSPLVSNEKLFFGSGTQLSVL.